Below, one T cell receptor beta chain is given with its context. Its specificity is unknown. PCR employed 60 Vbeta and 13 Jbeta primers. Method: immunoSEQ multiplex PCR; TCRdb's copy keeps in-frame clones and lacks some. The repertoire holds around 40,000 clones, with around 60% as singletons. This CDR3 is built from 15 residues. The junction had 5 bases not matched to a gene; V was cut back by 1 base and J by 3 bases. The germline V gene has CDR1 MDHEN and CDR2 SYDVKM. This sample was taken from a study of cytomegalovirus exposure and HLA in healthy donors. Study-level findings and limits: Through in vitro validation, three CMV-associated chains were shown to be specific for CMV antigens. The likely origin of a cluster of highly shared sequence variants was a sequencing artifact.

The receptor was derived from a human donor in good health. The chain has TRBV28 and TRBJ2-7, with TRBD2 identical over 8 bases. Sample: PBMCs. The CDR3 DNA reads TGTGCCAGCAGTTTATCGGCGGGAGGTGTCTACGAGCAGTACTTC. Residues: CASSLSAGGVYEQYF. Complete variable domain (other parts from reference TRBV28 and TRBJ2-7): DVKVTQSSRYLVKRTGEKVFLECVQDMDHENMFWYRQDPGLGLRLIYFSYDVKMKEKGDIPEGYSVSREKKERFSLILESASTNQTSMYLCASSLSAGGVYEQYFGPGTRLTVT.